One sample yielded the 28 T cell receptor beta chains listed below, sequenced in a study of human T cells and chemical hapten exposure. TCRdb reanalysed the RACE reads using MiXCR and keeps one entry per CDR3 protein. Of 350,000 to 450,000 distinct CDR3 sequences in the sample, approximately 5% were seen once. Indicated time point: pre-sensitization, week 0. Treatment specified: therapeutic diphenylcyclopropenone sensitization with weekly scalp DPC. Sequencing used whole blood, obtained in connection with sensitization to the hapten diphenylcyclopropenone (DPC). Source of these receptors: a woman between 45 and 60 years old with alopecia areata. Some clones in this sample may be carry-over from other donors' samples.

This clonotype was counted a few times. The chain has TRBV28 and TRBJ1-2; unclear D gene. Trimming took 4 bases from V and 4 from J, leaving 10 bases between them. Germline V gene data show CDR1 as MDHEN and CDR2 as SYDVKM. This CDR3 has 13 residues. The DNA of the CDR3 is TGTGCCAGCAGTTCCGGCCCTCTCTATGGCTACACCTTC. It yields the protein CASSSGPLYGYTF.

This clonotype was observed many times. The chain couples TRBV18 to TRBJ1-5; 8 bases are a match to TRBD1. This CDR3 comprises 15 residues. The V and J ends lost 6 bases and 3 bases, in that order; junction bases with no gene match: 7. Germline-derived CDR1 and CDR2 are KGHSH and LQKENI. In DNA form, the CDR3 reads TGTGCCAGCTCGCCGGACAGGGCGATCAATCAGCCCCAGCATTTT. Residues: CASSPDRAINQPQHF.

Ten or more counts support this clonotype. The chain carries TRBV28 and TRBJ2-3; TRBD2 matches at 9 bases. This CDR3 is 16 amino acids long. V dropped 7 bases and J dropped 5; count of bases not matched to a gene: 13. The germline CDR1 and CDR2 sequences are MDHEN and SYDVKM. CDR3 amino acids: CASTTRTSARQDTQYF. As DNA, the CDR3 is TGTGCCAGCACCACCAGGACTAGCGCCAGGCAAGATACGCAGTATTTT.

This clonotype was detected only a few times. V usage is TRBV12-3 or TRBV12-4 and J usage is TRBJ1-4, with TRBD1 matching over 8 bases. The CDR3 loop spans 16 amino acids. V was clipped by 4 bases and J by 10 bases; unmatched bases: 14. CDR3 sequence (DNA): TGTGCCAGCAGTTGGGGGACAGGAGGGGGTTTAGGAAAACTGTTTTTT. Its protein product is CASSWGTGGGLGKLFF.

This clonotype was counted many times. One end of the junction varies from germline; a read error may be responsible. This chain links TRBV5-6 with TRBJ2-5, with D perhaps matching TRBD1 (6 bases). CDR3 size: 11 residues. The germline V gene has CDR1 SGHDT and CDR2 YYEEEE. The CDR3: CASSLGAARDF. The CDR3 coding sequence is TGTGCCAGCAGCCTGGGGGCGGCCCGGGACTTC.

At least ten counts were recorded for this clonotype. The rearrangement uses TRBV3-1 and TRBJ2-3; the match to TRBD2 covers 11 bases. Germline V lookup: CDR1 LGHDT, CDR2 YNNKEL (reference sequence). Trimming at V came to 4 bases and at J to 3 bases, leaving 12 bases not matched to a gene. The CDR3 length is 18 residues. As DNA, the CDR3 is TGTGCCAGCAGCCGGCAAGGTAGCGGGAGGGCCGGTACAGATACGCAGTATTTT. It is translated as CASSRQGSGRAGTDTQYF.

In this sample, this clonotype turned up many times. V and J are TRBV28 and TRBJ1-4; D gene unclear. With 11 bases removed from V and 3 bases from J, the gap between germline ends came to 10 bases. Germline V lookup: CDR1 MDHEN, CDR2 SYDVKM. This CDR3 spans 12 amino acids. The CDR3 here is CAAFGSNEKLFF. CDR3 bases: TGTGCCGCATTCGGGTCTAATGAAAAACTGTTTTTT. The whole variable domain, filled in from reference TRBV28 and TRBJ1-4, reads DVKVTQSSRYLVKRTGEKVFLECVQDMDHENMFWYRQDPGLGLRLIYFSYDVKMKEKGDIPEGYSVSREKKERFSLILESASTNQTSMYLCAAFGSNEKLFFGSGTQLSVL.

Many counts were recorded for this clonotype. V and J are TRBV6-2 or TRBV6-3 and TRBJ2-1, with 8 bases aligning to TRBD2. V shed 8 bases and J 1 base; nucleotides not matched to a gene: 19. Germline loops: CDR1 MNHEY, CDR2 SVGEGT. The CDR3 is 19 residues long. In DNA, the CDR3 is TGTGCCAGCGGGCACCTCTGGGGCGGGGGGCCCAAATCCTACAATGAGCAGTTCTTC. Translation: CASGHLWGGGPKSYNEQFF.

This clonotype was found a few times. This sequence joins TRBV6-8 and TRBJ2-1; 10 bases agree with TRBD2. Per the germline V gene, CDR1 is MNHGY and CDR2 is SAAAGT. CDR3 size: 16 residues. The J segment lost 2 bases and the V segment lost 6 bases, leaving 7 bases of the junction unmatched. This CDR3 reads CASSDWTSGTYNEQFF. The CDR3 DNA reads as TGTGCCAGCAGCGACTGGACTAGCGGTACCTACAATGAGCAGTTCTTC.

This chain uses TRBV5-5 with TRBJ1-6, with a weak D call TRBD1 (6 bases). Trimming removed 4 bases at V and 5 bases at J, with 13 bases between. Looked up from germline, CDR1 is SGHKS and CDR2 is YYEKEE (reference sequence). This CDR3 region has 15 residues. Written as DNA, the CDR3 is TGTGCCAGCAGCCTACGGGACACCCATAATTCACCCCTCCACTTT. Translating gives CASSLRDTHNSPLHF.

V usage is TRBV6-2 or TRBV6-3 and J usage is TRBJ1-1; D is undetermined. V lost 0 bases and J lost 4, with 21 bases in between. The CDR3 extends over 18 amino acids. Germline CDR1 and CDR2: MNHEY and SVGEGT. CDR3: CASSYSRSGYGRSTEAFF. For the CDR3, the DNA is TGTGCCAGCAGTTACTCGCGTTCAGGATACGGCCGTAGCACTGAAGCTTTCTTT.

The CDR3 region is CASRHLNYGYTF. The CDR3 coding sequence is TGTGCCAGCCGACACCTCAACTATGGCTACACCTTC. V is TRBV21-1 and J is TRBJ1-2. TRBV21-1 is annotated as a pseudogene. The CDR3 consists of 12 residues.

This clonotype has a handful of counts. The chain recombines TRBV7-9 with TRBJ2-4; D might be TRBD1 or TRBD2, each matching 5 bases. The CDR3 is 17 amino acids. V was clipped by 1 base and J by 8 bases, with 21 bases between them. The germline CDR1 and CDR2 sequences are SEHNR and FQNEAQ (reference sequence). The CDR3 DNA is TGTGCCAGCAGCTTAGATCCCCGGGACCGCGCTCCTGACATTCAGTACTTC. Translated: CASSLDPRDRAPDIQYF.

This clonotype was seen at least ten times. This rearrangement joins TRBV7-2 to TRBJ2-7; the D gene is possibly TRBD2 (6 bases). The CDR3 spans 15 residues. V lost 5 bases and J 2 bases, leaving 16 bases between the germline ends. Germline values: CDR1 SGHTA, CDR2 FQGNSA. The CDR3 region has the DNA TGTGCCAGCAGCCGTATCCCGGGAGATGCCTACGAGCAGTACTTC. As protein: CASSRIPGDAYEQYF.

The J gene is TRBJ1-2, the V gene TRBV5-6, with 7 bases matching TRBD1. Germline CDR1 is SGHDT and CDR2 is YYEEEE. The CDR3 is made up of 15 amino acids. The J segment lost 2 bases and the V segment lost 3 bases, leaving 7 bases of the junction unmatched. Written as DNA, the CDR3 is TGTGCCAGCAGCTGCCCGACGACAGGGAACTATGGCTACACCTTC. Residues: CASSCPTTGNYGYTF.

This CDR3 is CSVEAPGKLYGYTF. DNA of the CDR3: TGCAGCGTTGAAGCACCAGGAAAGCTCTATGGCTACACCTTC. The gene calls are TRBV29-1 and TRBJ1-2; the D is unclear. Trimming took 1 base from V and 4 from J, leaving 13 bases between them. This CDR3 has 14 amino acids. Germline lookup yields CDR1 SQVTM and CDR2 ANQGSEA.

This clonotype was found many times. The chain is built from TRBV3-1 and TRBJ2-7, with 7 bases identical to TRBD1. The CDR3 spans 13 residues. V gave up 7 bases and J gave up 6 bases; unmatched junction bases: 9. In germline, CDR1 is LGHDT, CDR2 YNNKEL (reference sequence). For the CDR3, the DNA is TGTGCCAGCAAAGGGGGCGCGGGCTTCGAGCAGTACTTC. Amino acids: CASKGGAGFEQYF.

This clonotype was detected a few times. V usage is TRBV6-6 and J usage is TRBJ1-1; TRBD1 agrees at 11 bases. The J segment lost 3 bases and the V segment lost 6 bases, leaving 9 bases of the junction unmatched. The CDR3 is 16 amino acids. The germline gives CDR1 MNHNY, CDR2 SVGAGI (reference sequence). The CDR3 coding sequence is TGTGCCAGCAGCCTCCAACCGGGACAGGGGGACACTGAAGCTTTCTTT. The encoded protein is CASSLQPGQGDTEAFF.

CDR3 coding DNA: TGTGCCAGCAGCGTACGTGCAGCATATACGCAGTATTTT. Its protein product is CASSVRAAYTQYF. The chain couples TRBV9 to TRBJ2-3; D unresolved. The germline V gene encodes CDR1 SGDLS and CDR2 YYNGEE. The CDR3 contains 13 residues. V was pared by 1 base and J by 7 bases, with 10 bases between.

In this sample, this clonotype turned up a few times. The CDR3 nucleotides read TGTGCCAGCAGCCTCGGACAGAGTCTCTACGAGCAGTACTTC. It encodes CASSLGQSLYEQYF. The gene calls are TRBV3-1 and TRBJ2-7; perhaps TRBD1 as D (6 bases). This CDR3 has 14 amino acids. From germline, CDR1 is LGHDT and CDR2 YNNKEL (reference sequence). The V gene lost 4 bases and the J gene lost 3 bases, with 13 bases spanning the gap.

This clonotype was seen many times. One end of the junction is discordant with germline, which a read error may explain. The chain carries TRBV27 and TRBJ1-5, with 9 bases matching TRBD1. The CDR3 is 21 amino acids. CDR1 is MNHEY, CDR2 SMNVEV, per germline (reference sequence). The CDR3 nucleotides are TGTGCCAGCAGTCTATCCCCAAGGGGGCACAGGGGGCGTTGGAGCAATCAGCCCCAGCATTTT. Amino acids: CASSLSPRGHRGRWSNQPQHF.

This clonotype was seen a few times. V gene TRBV20-1 combines with J gene TRBJ1-1, with a weak D call TRBD1 (5 bases). The CDR3 has 14 residues. Trimming shortened V by 3 bases and J by 1 base, and 12 bases separated the two germline ends. The V gene's germline CDR1 is DFQATT and CDR2 SNEGSKA (reference sequence). The CDR3 protein is CSARSGKGNTEAFF. DNA of the CDR3: TGCAGTGCTAGGTCAGGGAAAGGGAACACTGAAGCTTTCTTT.

The V gene is TRBV4-3, the J gene TRBJ2-1; 11 bases are shared with TRBD2. CDR1 is LGHNA, CDR2 YSLEER, per germline. V lost 4 bases and J lost 10; bases outside the gene matches: 9. This CDR3 has 15 amino acids. Written as DNA, the CDR3 is TGCGCCAGCAGCCCCTCACTAGCGGGAGTTGTGGAGCAGTTCTTC. Translating it yields CASSPSLAGVVEQFF.

This clonotype was found many times. The V and J genes are TRBV5-6 and TRBJ1-5; D is unresolved. The CDR3 is 15 amino acids. V was clipped by 0 bases and J by 6 bases, with 13 bases between them. Germline values: CDR1 SGHDT, CDR2 YYEEEE. The CDR3 nucleotides read TGTGCCAGCAGCTTGGGGTGGAGTGCCGGTCAGCCCCAGCATTTT. Amino acid sequence: CASSLGWSAGQPQHF.

This clonotype was observed a handful of times. This CDR3 reads CASIVGGGTEAFF. The DNA of the CDR3 is TGTGCCAGCATCGTGGGAGGGGGCACTGAAGCTTTCTTT. V is TRBV12-3 or TRBV12-4 and J is TRBJ1-1; D possibly corresponds to TRBD1 (6 bases). V lost 7 bases and J 4 bases, leaving 13 bases between the germline ends. The CDR3 totals 13 residues.

V and J are TRBV30 and TRBJ1-1; D gene unclear. V was pared by 4 bases and J by 5 bases, with 11 bases between. This CDR3 is built from 12 residues. The V gene's germline CDR1 is GTSNPN and CDR2 SVGIG (reference sequence). The CDR3 spells CAWKGQSTEAFF. CDR3 bases: TGTGCCTGGAAGGGTCAATCAACTGAAGCTTTCTTT.

This clonotype was picked up many times. V gene TRBV30 combines with J gene TRBJ2-6, with a possible D match to TRBD1 (5 bases). The V end lost 2 bases, the J end lost 0 bases, and 8 bases lay between the germline ends. The CDR3 runs 15 residues. CDR1 and CDR2 (germline): GTSNPN, SVGIG (reference sequence). The CDR3 DNA reads TGTGCCTGGAGTCCAGGGCCCTCTGGGGCCAACGTCCTGACTTTC. Protein sequence: CAWSPGPSGANVLTF. Filled out from reference TRBV30 and TRBJ2-6, the complete variable domain reads SQTIHQWPATLVQPVGSPLSLECTVEGTSNPNLYWYRQAAGRGLQLLFYSVGIGQISSEVPQNLSASRPQDRQFILSSKKLLLSDSGFYLCAWSPGPSGANVLTFGAGSRLTVL.

This clonotype occurred a few times. The rearrangement uses TRBV7-9 and TRBJ2-6; TRBD2 might be the D (6 bases). There are 15 residues in the CDR3. Germline CDR1 reads SEHNR; CDR2 reads FQNEAQ (reference sequence). Trimming left V 8 bases short and J 2 bases short, with 13 bases between. Written as DNA, the CDR3 is TGTGCCAGCTCGGCCCCTAGCGCTGGGGCCAACGTCCTGACTTTC. This translates into CASSAPSAGANVLTF.